These T cell receptor beta chains were read from a single sample in a study of technical replicates of blood from a few donors. TCRdb's table, derived via immunoSEQ multiplex PCR, lists solely in-frame clones and lacks some. The sample lists under 95,000 clones, over 90% occurring once. Specimen: T cells isolated from PBMCs. The source is a human donor in good health. Each CDR3 is given with its conserved first and last residue. Each record gives: CDR3 protein, V gene, J gene.

CDR3aa: CASSPTGVHQPQHF
v_gene: TRBV2
j_gene: TRBJ1-5

CDR3aa: CASSGLRSTDTQYF
v_gene: TRBV2
j_gene: TRBJ2-3

CDR3aa: CASGTATWANTEAFF
v_gene: TRBV19
j_gene: TRBJ1-1

CDR3aa: CASSQKSHGTGVYEQYF
v_gene: TRBV4-1
j_gene: TRBJ2-7

CDR3aa: CASSPRGSSDQPQHF
v_gene: TRBV7-9
j_gene: TRBJ1-5

CDR3aa: CASSRLVDTGELFF
v_gene: TRBV7-3
j_gene: TRBJ2-2

CDR3aa: CASSLQGRSSYEQYF
v_gene: TRBV25-1
j_gene: TRBJ2-7

CDR3aa: CASSLFGGRETQYF
v_gene: TRBV7-3
j_gene: TRBJ2-5

CDR3aa: CASSGGLGTSGGQETQYF
v_gene: TRBV9
j_gene: TRBJ2-5

CDR3aa: CASSLDTRDREPPTNEKLFF
v_gene: TRBV5-1
j_gene: TRBJ1-4

CDR3aa: CASSFTNDYGYTF
v_gene: TRBV11-2
j_gene: TRBJ1-2

CDR3aa: CASSLAGGNEQFF
v_gene: TRBV6-5
j_gene: TRBJ2-1

CDR3aa: CSGRKREGRNNEQFF
v_gene: TRBV29-1
j_gene: TRBJ2-1

CDR3aa: CASSHPGQGGYGYTF
v_gene: TRBV28
j_gene: TRBJ1-2

CDR3aa: CSVEVQVWRDTQYF
v_gene: TRBV29-1
j_gene: TRBJ2-3

CDR3aa: CASSSTGERYEQYF
v_gene: TRBV5-6
j_gene: TRBJ2-7

CDR3aa: CSAQTGPFRNTEAFF
v_gene: TRBV29-1
j_gene: TRBJ1-1

CDR3aa: CASGLVLSGLAGEPPRNEQFF
v_gene: TRBV12-5
j_gene: TRBJ2-1

CDR3aa: CASTPLTGEAYGYTF
v_gene: TRBV6-5
j_gene: TRBJ1-2

CDR3aa: CASSQVGTGADEQYF
v_gene: TRBV4-1
j_gene: TRBJ2-7

CDR3aa: CAISERDRGAGYTF
v_gene: TRBV10-3
j_gene: TRBJ1-2

CDR3aa: CASTHGQLTEAFF
v_gene: TRBV19
j_gene: TRBJ1-1

CDR3aa: CASSVDQADTQYF
v_gene: TRBV2
j_gene: TRBJ2-3

CDR3aa: CAWSWAGRGEKLFF
v_gene: TRBV30
j_gene: TRBJ1-4

CDR3aa: CASSGGTGGFYEQYF
v_gene: TRBV9
j_gene: TRBJ2-7

CDR3aa: CSVANQLNTEAFF
v_gene: TRBV29-1
j_gene: TRBJ1-1

CDR3aa: CASSLGGLDTGELFF
v_gene: TRBV5-4
j_gene: TRBJ2-2

CDR3aa: CASSQGQGQETQYF
v_gene: TRBV18
j_gene: TRBJ2-5

CDR3aa: CASSEGAAGTAFF
v_gene: TRBV19
j_gene: TRBJ1-1

CDR3aa: CASSPALPETQYF
v_gene: TRBV7-9
j_gene: TRBJ2-5

CDR3aa: CASSLGGGRRSYEQYF
v_gene: TRBV28
j_gene: TRBJ2-7

CDR3aa: CASSPGTGISTEAFF
v_gene: TRBV7-8
j_gene: TRBJ1-1

CDR3aa: CASTPWETITEAFF
v_gene: TRBV2
j_gene: TRBJ1-1

CDR3aa: CASSLWTGGEKLFF
v_gene: TRBV13
j_gene: TRBJ1-4

CDR3aa: CASSQGQGNQPQHF
v_gene: TRBV6-5
j_gene: TRBJ1-5

CDR3aa: CAISGRSGGDLLNYGYTF
v_gene: TRBV10-3
j_gene: TRBJ1-2

CDR3aa: CASSPISGGPGEPQHF
v_gene: TRBV18
j_gene: TRBJ1-5

CDR3aa: CAWSQGLGNSPLHF
v_gene: TRBV30
j_gene: TRBJ1-6

CDR3aa: CASSQGGTGPRYGYTF
v_gene: TRBV4-1
j_gene: TRBJ1-2

CDR3aa: CASSFKGLAGAGSSYEQYF
v_gene: TRBV27
j_gene: TRBJ2-7

CDR3aa: CASSFPVNTEAFF
v_gene: TRBV7-9
j_gene: TRBJ1-1

CDR3aa: CASRWAGGMNTGELFF
v_gene: TRBV10-2
j_gene: TRBJ2-2

CDR3aa: CASSLSGQGAGTDTQYF
v_gene: TRBV27
j_gene: TRBJ2-3

CDR3aa: CASSYSNPREEQYF
v_gene: TRBV6-5
j_gene: TRBJ2-3

CDR3aa: CASETPLALEDHAQYF
v_gene: TRBV21-1
j_gene: TRBJ2-7

CDR3aa: CASSYSWPTDTQYF
v_gene: TRBV6-5
j_gene: TRBJ2-3

CDR3aa: CASTRGAKNIQYF
v_gene: TRBV19
j_gene: TRBJ2-4

CDR3aa: CASSRRSGGSPTDTQYF
v_gene: TRBV4-1
j_gene: TRBJ2-3

CDR3aa: CASSRSTSYEQYF
v_gene: TRBV25-1
j_gene: TRBJ2-7

CDR3aa: CASRGDSYGYTF
v_gene: TRBV5-4
j_gene: TRBJ1-2

CDR3aa: CASSILGRVYAEAFF
v_gene: TRBV5-6
j_gene: TRBJ1-1

CDR3aa: CASSLGSGEETQYF
v_gene: TRBV6-5
j_gene: TRBJ2-5

CDR3aa: CASSSGQAAYEQYF
v_gene: TRBV7-8
j_gene: TRBJ2-7

CDR3aa: CASSPTVSGNTIYF
v_gene: TRBV5-1
j_gene: TRBJ1-3